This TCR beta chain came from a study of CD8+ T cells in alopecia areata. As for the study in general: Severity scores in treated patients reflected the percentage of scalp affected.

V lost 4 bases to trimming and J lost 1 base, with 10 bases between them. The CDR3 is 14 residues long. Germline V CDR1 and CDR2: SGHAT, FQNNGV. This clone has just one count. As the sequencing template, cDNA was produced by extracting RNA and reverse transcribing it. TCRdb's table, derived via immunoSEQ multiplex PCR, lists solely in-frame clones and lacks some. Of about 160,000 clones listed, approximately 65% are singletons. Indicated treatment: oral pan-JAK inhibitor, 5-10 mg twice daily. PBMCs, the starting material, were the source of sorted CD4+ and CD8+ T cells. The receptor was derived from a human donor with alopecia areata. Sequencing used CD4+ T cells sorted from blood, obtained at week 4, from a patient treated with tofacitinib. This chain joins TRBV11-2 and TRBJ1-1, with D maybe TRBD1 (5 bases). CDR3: CASSSTQGNTEAFF. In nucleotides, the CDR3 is TGTGCCAGCAGCTCAACCCAGGGGAACACTGAAGCTTTCTTT.